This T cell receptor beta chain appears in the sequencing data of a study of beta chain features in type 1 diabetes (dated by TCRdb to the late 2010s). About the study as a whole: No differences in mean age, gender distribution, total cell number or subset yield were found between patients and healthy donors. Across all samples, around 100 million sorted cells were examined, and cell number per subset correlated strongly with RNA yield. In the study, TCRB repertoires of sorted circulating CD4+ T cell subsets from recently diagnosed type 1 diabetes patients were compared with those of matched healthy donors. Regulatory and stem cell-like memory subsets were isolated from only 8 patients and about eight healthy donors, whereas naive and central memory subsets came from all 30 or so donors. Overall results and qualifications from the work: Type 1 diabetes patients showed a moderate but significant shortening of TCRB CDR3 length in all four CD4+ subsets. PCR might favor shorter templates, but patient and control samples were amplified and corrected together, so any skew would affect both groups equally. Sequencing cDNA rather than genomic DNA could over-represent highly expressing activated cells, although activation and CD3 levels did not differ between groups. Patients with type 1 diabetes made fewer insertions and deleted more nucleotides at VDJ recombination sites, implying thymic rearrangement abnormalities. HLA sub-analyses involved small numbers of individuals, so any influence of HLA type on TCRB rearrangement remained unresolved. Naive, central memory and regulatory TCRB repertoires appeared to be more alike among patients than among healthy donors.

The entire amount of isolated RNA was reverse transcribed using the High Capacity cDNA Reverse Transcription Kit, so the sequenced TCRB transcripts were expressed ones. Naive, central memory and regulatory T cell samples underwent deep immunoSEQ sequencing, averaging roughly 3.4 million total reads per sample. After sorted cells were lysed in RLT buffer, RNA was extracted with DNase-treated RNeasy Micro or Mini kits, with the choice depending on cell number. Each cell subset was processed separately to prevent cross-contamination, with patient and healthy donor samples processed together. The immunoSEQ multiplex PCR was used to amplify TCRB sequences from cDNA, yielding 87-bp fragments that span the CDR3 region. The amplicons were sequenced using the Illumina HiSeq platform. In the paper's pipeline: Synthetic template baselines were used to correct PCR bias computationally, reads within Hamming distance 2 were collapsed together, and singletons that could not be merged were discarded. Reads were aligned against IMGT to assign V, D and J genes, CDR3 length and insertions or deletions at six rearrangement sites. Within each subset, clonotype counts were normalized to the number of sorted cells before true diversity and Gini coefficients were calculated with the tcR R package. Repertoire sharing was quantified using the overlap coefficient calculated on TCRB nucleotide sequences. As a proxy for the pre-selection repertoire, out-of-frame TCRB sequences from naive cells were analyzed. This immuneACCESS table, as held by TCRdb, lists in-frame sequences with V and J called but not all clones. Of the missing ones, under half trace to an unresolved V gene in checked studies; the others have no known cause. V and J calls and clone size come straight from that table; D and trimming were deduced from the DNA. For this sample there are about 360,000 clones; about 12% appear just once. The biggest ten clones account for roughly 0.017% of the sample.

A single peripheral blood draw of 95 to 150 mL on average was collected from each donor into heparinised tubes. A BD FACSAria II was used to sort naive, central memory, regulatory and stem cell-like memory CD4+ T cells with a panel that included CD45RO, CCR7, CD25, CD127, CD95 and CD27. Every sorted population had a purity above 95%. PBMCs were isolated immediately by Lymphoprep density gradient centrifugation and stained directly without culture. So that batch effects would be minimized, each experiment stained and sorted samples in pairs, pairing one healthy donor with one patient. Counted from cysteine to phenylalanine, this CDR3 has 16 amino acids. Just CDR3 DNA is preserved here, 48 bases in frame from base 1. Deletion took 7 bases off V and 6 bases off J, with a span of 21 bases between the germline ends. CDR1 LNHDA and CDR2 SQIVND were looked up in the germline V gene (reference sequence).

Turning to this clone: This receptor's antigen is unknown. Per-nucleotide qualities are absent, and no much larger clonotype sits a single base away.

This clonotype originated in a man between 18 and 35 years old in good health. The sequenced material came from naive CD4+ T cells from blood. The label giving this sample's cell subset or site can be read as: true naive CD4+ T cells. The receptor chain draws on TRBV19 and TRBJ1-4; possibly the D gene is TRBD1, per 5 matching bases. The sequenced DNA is TGTGCCAGTACCCGAGGGGAGGGCCCAGACGATGAAAAACTGTTTTTT. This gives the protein CASTRGEGPDDEKLFF.